The T cell receptor beta chain under discussion was sequenced for a study of naive and memory T cell subsets. Regarding the study as a whole: RNA-based TCR counts may shift with T cell activation and differentiation.

From the second PCR step, alpha and beta chains were amplified apart. CD4+ T cell IFNgamma after overnight CMV lysate exposure gave donor CMV status. CD4 T cells were positively selected, then CD8 T cells from the CD4-negative fraction. Germline CDR1 and CDR2: DFQATT and SNEGSKA (reference sequence). V lost 3 bases to trimming and J lost 2 bases, with 13 bases between them. CDR3 length: 14 residues. This clonotype was counted between two and nine times. Its antigen is still unknown. The beta constant-region primer was an equimolar mix of two oligonucleotides covering TRBC1 and TRBC2. TCRdb re-analysed the UMI-ligation and nested PCR reads in MiXCR, keeping a single row per CDR3 protein. The data contain tens of thousands of distinct CDR3 sequences, approximately 6.5% of them singletons.

J is TRBJ2-5 and V is TRBV20-1, with D perhaps matching TRBD1 or TRBD2 (6 bases each). Sequences were obtained from central memory CD4+ T cells from blood. The TCR was taken from a human donor in good health. The CDR3 DNA sequence: TGCAGTGCTAGGTACGGGGGACAACAAGAGACCCAGTACTTC. This encodes CSARYGGQQETQYF.